This TCR beta chain came from a study of shared clonotypes between healthy human individuals. Trimming took off 4 bases at V and 0 bases at J, with 10 bases between the two ends. This CDR3 is built from 16 residues. The germline gives CDR1 KGHSH, CDR2 LQKENI. TCRdb keeps only in-frame clones here, not all; method: immunoSEQ multiplex PCR. Of about 500,000 clones in the sample, around 77% were seen once. What was sequenced was PBMCs. This receptor was obtained from a woman in her 40s in good health. Some clones in this sample may be carry-over from other donors' samples. The chain couples TRBV18 to TRBJ2-6; the D is unclear. The CDR3 DNA sequence: TGTGCCAGCTCACTCCCCTTGGTCTCTGGGGCCAACGTCCTGACTTTC. Translated, it gives CASSLPLVSGANVLTF.